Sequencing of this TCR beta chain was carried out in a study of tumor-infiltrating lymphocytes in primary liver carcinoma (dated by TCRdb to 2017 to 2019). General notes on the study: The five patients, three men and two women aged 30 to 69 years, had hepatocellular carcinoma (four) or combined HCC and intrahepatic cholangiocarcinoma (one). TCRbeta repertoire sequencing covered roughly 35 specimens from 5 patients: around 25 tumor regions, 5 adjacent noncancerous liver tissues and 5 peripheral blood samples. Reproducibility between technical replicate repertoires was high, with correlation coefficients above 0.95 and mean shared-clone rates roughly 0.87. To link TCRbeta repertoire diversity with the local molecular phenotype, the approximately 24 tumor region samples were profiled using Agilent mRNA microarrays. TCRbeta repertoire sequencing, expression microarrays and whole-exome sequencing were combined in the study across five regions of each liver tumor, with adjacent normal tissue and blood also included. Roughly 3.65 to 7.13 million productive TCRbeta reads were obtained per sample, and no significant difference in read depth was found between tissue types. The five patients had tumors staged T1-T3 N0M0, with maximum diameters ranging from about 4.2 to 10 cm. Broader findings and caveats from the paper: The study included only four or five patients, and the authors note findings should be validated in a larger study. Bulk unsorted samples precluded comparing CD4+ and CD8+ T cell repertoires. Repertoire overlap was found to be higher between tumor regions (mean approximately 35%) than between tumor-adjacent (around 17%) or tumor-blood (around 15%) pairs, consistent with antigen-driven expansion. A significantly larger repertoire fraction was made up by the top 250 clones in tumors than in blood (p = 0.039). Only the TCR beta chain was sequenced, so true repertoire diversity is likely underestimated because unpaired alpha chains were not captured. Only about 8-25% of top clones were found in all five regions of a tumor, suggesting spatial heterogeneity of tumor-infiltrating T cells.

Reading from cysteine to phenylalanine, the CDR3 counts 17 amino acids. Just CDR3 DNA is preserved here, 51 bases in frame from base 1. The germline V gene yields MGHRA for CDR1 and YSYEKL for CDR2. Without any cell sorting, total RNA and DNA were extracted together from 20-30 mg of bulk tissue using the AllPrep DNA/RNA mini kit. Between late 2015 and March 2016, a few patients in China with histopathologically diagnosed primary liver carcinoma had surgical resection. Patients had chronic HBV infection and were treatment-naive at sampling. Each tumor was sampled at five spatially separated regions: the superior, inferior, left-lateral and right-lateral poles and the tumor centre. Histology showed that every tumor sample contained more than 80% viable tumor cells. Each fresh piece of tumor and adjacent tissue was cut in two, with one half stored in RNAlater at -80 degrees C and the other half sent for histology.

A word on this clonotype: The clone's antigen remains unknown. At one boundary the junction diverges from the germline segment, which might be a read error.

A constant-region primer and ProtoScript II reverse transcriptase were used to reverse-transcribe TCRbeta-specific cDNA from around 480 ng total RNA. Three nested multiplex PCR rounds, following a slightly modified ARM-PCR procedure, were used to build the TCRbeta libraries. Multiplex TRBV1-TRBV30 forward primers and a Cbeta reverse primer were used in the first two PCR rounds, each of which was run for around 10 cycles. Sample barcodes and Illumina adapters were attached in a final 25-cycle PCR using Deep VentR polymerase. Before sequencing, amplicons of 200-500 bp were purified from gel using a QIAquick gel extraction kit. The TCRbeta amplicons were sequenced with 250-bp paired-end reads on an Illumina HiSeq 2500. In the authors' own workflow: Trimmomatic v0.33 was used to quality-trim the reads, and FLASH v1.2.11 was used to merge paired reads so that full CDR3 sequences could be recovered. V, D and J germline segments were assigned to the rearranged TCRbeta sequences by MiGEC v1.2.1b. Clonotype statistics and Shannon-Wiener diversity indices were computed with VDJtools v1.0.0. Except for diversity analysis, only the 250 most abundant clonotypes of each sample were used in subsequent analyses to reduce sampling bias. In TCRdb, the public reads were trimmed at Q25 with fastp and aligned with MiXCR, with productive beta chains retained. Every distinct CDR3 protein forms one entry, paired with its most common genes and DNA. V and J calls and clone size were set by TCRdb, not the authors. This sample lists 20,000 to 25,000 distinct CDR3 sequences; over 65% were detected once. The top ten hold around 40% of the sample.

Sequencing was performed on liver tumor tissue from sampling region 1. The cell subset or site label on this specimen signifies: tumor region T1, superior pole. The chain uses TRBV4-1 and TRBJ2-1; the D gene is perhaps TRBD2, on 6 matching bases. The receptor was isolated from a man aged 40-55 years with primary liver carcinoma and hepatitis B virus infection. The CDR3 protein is CASSQDLPTRRGFGQLF. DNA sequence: TGCGCCAGTAGCCAAGATCTACCGACTAGAAGAGGGTTCGGGCAGTTATTC.